The T cell receptor (beta chain) under discussion was sequenced for a study of cytomegalovirus exposure and HLA in healthy donors. The study, taken as a whole, reports: The HLA-A and HLA-B alleles of most subjects were reportedly predicted accurately from TCR beta sequences.

The PCR had 60 Vbeta and 13 Jbeta primers. This table comes from immunoSEQ multiplex PCR, and its TCRdb copy is limited to in-frame clones, with some not included. The specimen's table records approximately 43,000 clones. About this clone itself: The antigen is undetermined.

Trimming took off 4 bases at V and 0 bases at J, with 16 bases between the two ends. CDR1 is GTSNPN and CDR2 is SVGIG in the germline V gene (reference sequence). This CDR3 is 16 amino acids long. Source material: PBMCs. The rearrangement links TRBV30 to TRBJ2-1; D possibly corresponds to TRBD1 (5 bases). The source of this sequence is a woman aged 25-40 years in good health and CMV-seronegative. This CDR3 is CAWKAGAASSYNEQFF. In DNA, the CDR3 is TGTGCCTGGAAGGCTGGGGCGGCAAGCTCCTACAATGAGCAGTTCTTC. Using reference TRBV30 and TRBJ2-1 for the parts outside the CDR3, the full variable domain is SQTIHQWPATLVQPVGSPLSLECTVEGTSNPNLYWYRQAAGRGLQLLFYSVGIGQISSEVPQNLSASRPQDRQFILSSKKLLLSDSGFYLCAWKAGAASSYNEQFFGPGTRLTVL.